Listed here are 15 T cell receptor beta chains from one sample, sequenced in a study of regulatory T cells in long-lasting Graves disease. The sample's time point: persistent/refractory GD, antithyroid drugs over 5 years with positive TRAb. From RNA extracted from PBMCs, the TCR library was made. According to the study, TCR beta libraries were built with iRepertoire HTBI primers and CDR3-region Arm-PCR. TCRdb re-called the multiplex PCR reads with MiXCR, one entry per CDR3 protein. The sample shows 400,000 to 450,000 distinct CDR3 sequences, about 20% of them seen only once. This material consisted of peripheral blood mononuclear cells (PBMCs), taken when the disease was refractory, from a patient treated with antithyroid drugs. These receptors were obtained from a female donor with Graves disease.

In this sample, this clonotype turned up a few times. The rearrangement uses TRBV7-2 and TRBJ2-7; D remains ambiguous. CDR1 and CDR2 (germline): SGHTA, FQGNSA. The CDR3 extends over 14 amino acids. Trimming removed 4 bases at V and 3 bases at J, with 13 bases between. The CDR3: CASSSDVFHYEQYF. CDR3 DNA sequence: TGTGCCAGCAGCTCTGACGTATTTCACTACGAGCAGTACTTC.

This chain joins TRBV3-1 and TRBJ2-7; 7 bases map to TRBD1. Germline V gene sequence: CDR1 LGHDT, CDR2 YNNKEL (reference sequence). Unmatched junction bases numbered 6, after V lost 4 bases and J lost 6 bases. The CDR3 totals 13 residues. The CDR3 sequence: CASSPTGRGEQYF. The CDR3 coding sequence is TGTGCCAGCAGCCCGACAGGGCGAGGCGAGCAGTACTTC.

V gene TRBV20-1 combines with J gene TRBJ2-7; 7 positions match TRBD1. Germline CDR1 DFQATT, CDR2 SNEGSKA (reference sequence). CDR3 length: 14 amino acids. With 5 bases clipped from V and 6 bases from J, the junction kept 13 bases outside the gene matches. CDR3 DNA: TGCAGTGCTGAAAAACGACAGGGAAGCGGCGAGCAGTACTTC. Residues: CSAEKRQGSGEQYF.

The chain combines TRBV29-1 with TRBJ1-1, with 12 bases fitting TRBD1. The trim removed 6 bases at V and 6 bases at J, leaving 5 bases unmatched. CDR3 length: 13 amino acids. Germline V gives CDR1 SQVTM, CDR2 ANQGSEA. The CDR3: CSVQGTGGSEAFF. CDR3 coding DNA: TGCAGCGTCCAAGGGACAGGGGGCTCTGAAGCTTTCTTT.

The chain links TRBV29-1 to TRBJ1-2; no reliable D call. V lost 4 bases and J 4 bases, leaving 16 bases between the germline ends. From germline, CDR1 is SQVTM and CDR2 ANQGSEA. CDR3 length equals 14 residues. In DNA form, the CDR3 reads TGCAGCGTTGCCATACCCAACTTGGTCTATGGCTACACCTTC. It specifies CSVAIPNLVYGYTF.

This chain joins TRBV7-9 and TRBJ1-1; a possible D gene is TRBD1 (5 bases). V lost 6 bases and J lost 1, with 12 bases in between. Germline CDR1 reads SEHNR; CDR2 reads FQNEAQ (reference sequence). CDR3 size: 14 residues. The CDR3 nucleotides read TGTGCCAGCAGTAAGGGGACGGGGAACACTGAAGCTTTCTTT. Protein: CASSKGTGNTEAFF.

This clonotype was recorded many times. This chain joins TRBV28 and TRBJ1-2; 7 bases fit TRBD1. After removal of 6 bases from V and 5 bases from J, the junction contained 3 bases not matched to a gene. The CDR3 runs to 12 residues. Germline V gene lookup returns CDR1 MDHEN and CDR2 SYDVKM. This chain's CDR3 is CASSFRGYGYTF. As DNA, the CDR3 is TGTGCCAGCAGCTTCAGGGGGTATGGCTACACCTTC.

The chain is built from TRBV11-1 and TRBJ1-1; TRBD1 agrees at 10 bases. This CDR3 spans 15 amino acids. Germline CDR1 and CDR2: SGHAT and FQDESV (reference sequence). The V gene end was trimmed by 0 bases and the J gene end by 4 bases; junction bases not matched to a gene: 2. As DNA, the CDR3 is TGTGCCAGCAGCTTAGCGGGACAGGGGAGCACTGAAGCTTTCTTT. Encoded protein: CASSLAGQGSTEAFF.

To note about this clonotype: A clone one base away is much larger, so this may be a read error. The V call is TRBV3-1, the J call TRBJ1-6, with TRBD1 matching over 8 bases. V dropped 4 bases and J dropped 13; count of bases not matched to a gene: 15. Germline V gives CDR1 LGHDT, CDR2 YNNKEL (reference sequence). The length of the CDR3 is 16 residues. The CDR3 coding sequence is TGTGCCAGCAGCCTCAAAGCCGGGGCAGGGGGCGAGCCCCTCCACTTT. It translates to CASSLKAGAGGEPLHF.

The rearrangement links TRBV4-2 to TRBJ1-4; D unclear. The CDR3 is 15 amino acids. Per germline, CDR1 LGHNA and CDR2 YNFKEQ. Trimming took off 0 bases at V and 8 bases at J, with 13 bases between the two ends. CDR3 in DNA: TGTGCCAGCAGCCAAGATTCGGGGTCGGGCGAAAAACTGTTTTTT. It encodes CASSQDSGSGEKLFF.

The CDR3 nucleotides read TGTGCCAGCAGCTATACTAGCGGGAGGGCCAGAGATACGCAGTATTTT. It encodes CASSYTSGRARDTQYF. The V call is TRBV7-2, the J call TRBJ2-3, with 13 nucleotides matching TRBD2. The CDR3 spans 16 residues. CDR1 and CDR2 from the germline V gene are SGHTA and FQGNSA. J was trimmed by 5 bases and V by 4 bases; bases with no gene match: 6.

This clonotype has a count of ten or more. V is TRBV5-1 and J is TRBJ2-7, with D perhaps matching TRBD2 (5 bases). V was clipped by 0 bases and J by 3 bases, with 10 bases between them. Germline lookup yields CDR1 SGHRS and CDR2 YFSETQ. The CDR3 is 14 amino acids. In nucleotides, the CDR3 is TGCGCCAGCAGCTTGGGCCTGAGGGACTACGAGCAGTACTTC. This codes for CASSLGLRDYEQYF.

The J gene is TRBJ2-7, the V gene TRBV20-1; 14 nucleotides agree with TRBD2. The V gene end was trimmed by 5 bases and the J gene end by 6 bases; junction bases not matched to a gene: 9. This CDR3 has 15 amino acids. The germline V gene encodes CDR1 DFQATT and CDR2 SNEGSKA (reference sequence). This CDR3 reads CSADAGTSGSGEQYF. The CDR3 nucleotides read TGCAGTGCTGACGCGGGGACTAGCGGGAGCGGCGAGCAGTACTTC.

The chain links TRBV7-9 to TRBJ1-2; D gene uncertain. Germline V lookup: CDR1 SEHNR, CDR2 FQNEAQ (reference sequence). CDR3 size: 13 residues. Trimming took off 6 bases at V and 8 bases at J, with 16 bases between the two ends. The chain's CDR3 is CASSNRPLRGYTF. CDR3 DNA: TGTGCCAGCAGTAATAGACCCCTCCGGGGCTACACCTTC.

This clonotype was detected ten times or more. This chain uses TRBV6-1 with TRBJ2-7, with 11 bases aligning to TRBD2. V trimming: 4 bases; J trimming: 5 bases; junction bases outside the gene matches: 4. The CDR3 totals 14 residues. The germline V gene encodes CDR1 MNHNS and CDR2 SASEGT. For the CDR3, the DNA is TGTGCCAGCAGTGGACTAGCGGGAATCCACGAGCAGTACTTC. Protein product: CASSGLAGIHEQYF.